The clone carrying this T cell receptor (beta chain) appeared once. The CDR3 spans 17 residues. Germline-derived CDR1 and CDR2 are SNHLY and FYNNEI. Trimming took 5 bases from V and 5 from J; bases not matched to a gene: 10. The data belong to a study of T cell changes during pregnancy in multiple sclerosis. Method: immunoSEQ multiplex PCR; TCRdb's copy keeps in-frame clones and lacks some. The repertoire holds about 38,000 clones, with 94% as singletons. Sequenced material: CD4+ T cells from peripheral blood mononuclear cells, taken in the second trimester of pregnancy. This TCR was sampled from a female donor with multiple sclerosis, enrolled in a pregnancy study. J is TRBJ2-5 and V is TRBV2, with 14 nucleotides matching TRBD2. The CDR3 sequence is CASSKGLAGAKRETQYF. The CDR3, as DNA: TGTGCCAGCAGTAAGGGACTAGCGGGGGCTAAGCGGGAGACCCAGTACTTC.